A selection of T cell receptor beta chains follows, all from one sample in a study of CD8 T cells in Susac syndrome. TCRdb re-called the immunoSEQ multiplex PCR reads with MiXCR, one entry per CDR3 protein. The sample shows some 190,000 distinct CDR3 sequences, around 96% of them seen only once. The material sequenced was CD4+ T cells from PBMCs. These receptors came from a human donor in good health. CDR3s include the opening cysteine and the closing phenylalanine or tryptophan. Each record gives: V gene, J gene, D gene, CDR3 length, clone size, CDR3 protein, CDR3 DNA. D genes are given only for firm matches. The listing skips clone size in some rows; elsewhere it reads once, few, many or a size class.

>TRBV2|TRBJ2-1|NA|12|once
CASSELQDEQFF
TGTGCCAGCAGTGAACTCCAGGATGAGCAGTTCTTC
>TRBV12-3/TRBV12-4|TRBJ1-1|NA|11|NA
CASKRAGEAFF
TGTGCCAGCAAACGGGCCGGTGAAGCTTTCTTT
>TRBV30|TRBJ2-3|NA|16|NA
CAWSEMPGRGADTQYF
TGTGCCTGGAGTGAGATGCCAGGGCGTGGGGCAGATACGCAGTATTTT
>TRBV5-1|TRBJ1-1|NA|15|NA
CASSSSGQLNTEAFF
TGCGCCAGCAGCTCCTCTGGACAGCTGAACACTGAAGCTTTCTTT
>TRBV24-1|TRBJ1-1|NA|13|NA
CATREGTNTEAFF
TGTGCAACTCGGGAGGGGACAAACACTGAAGCTTTCTTT
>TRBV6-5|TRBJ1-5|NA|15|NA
CASGGGHLTNQPQHF
TGTGCCAGCGGCGGGGGACACCTTACCAATCAGCCCCAGCATTTT
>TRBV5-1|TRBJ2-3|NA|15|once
CASSRTDSHTDTQYF
TGCGCCAGCAGCCGGACGGACAGCCACACAGATACGCAGTATTTT
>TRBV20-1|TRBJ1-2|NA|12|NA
CSTQGRVYGYTF
TGCAGTACGCAGGGAAGGGTTTATGGCTACACCTTC
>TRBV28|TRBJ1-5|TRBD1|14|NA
CASRGQVGNQPQHF
TGTGCCAGCAGGGGACAGGTGGGGAATCAGCCCCAGCATTTT
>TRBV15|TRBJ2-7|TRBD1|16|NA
CATSRDTRQGAYEQYF
TGTGCCACCAGCAGAGATACGCGGCAGGGGGCTTACGAGCAGTACTTC
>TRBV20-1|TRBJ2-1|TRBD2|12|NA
CSAGTSSGEQFF
TGCAGTGCCGGGACTAGTTCTGGTGAGCAGTTCTTC
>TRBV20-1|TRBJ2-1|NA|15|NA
CSASQMDARYNEQFF
TGCAGTGCTAGTCAGATGGACGCAAGGTACAATGAGCAGTTCTTC
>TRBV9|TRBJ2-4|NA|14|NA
CASSVADGRNIQYF
TGTGCCAGCAGCGTAGCTGACGGAAGAAACATTCAGTACTTC
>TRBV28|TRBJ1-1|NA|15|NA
CASRLSGGEDTEAFF
TGTGCCAGCAGGCTCTCGGGGGGCGAAGACACTGAAGCTTTCTTT